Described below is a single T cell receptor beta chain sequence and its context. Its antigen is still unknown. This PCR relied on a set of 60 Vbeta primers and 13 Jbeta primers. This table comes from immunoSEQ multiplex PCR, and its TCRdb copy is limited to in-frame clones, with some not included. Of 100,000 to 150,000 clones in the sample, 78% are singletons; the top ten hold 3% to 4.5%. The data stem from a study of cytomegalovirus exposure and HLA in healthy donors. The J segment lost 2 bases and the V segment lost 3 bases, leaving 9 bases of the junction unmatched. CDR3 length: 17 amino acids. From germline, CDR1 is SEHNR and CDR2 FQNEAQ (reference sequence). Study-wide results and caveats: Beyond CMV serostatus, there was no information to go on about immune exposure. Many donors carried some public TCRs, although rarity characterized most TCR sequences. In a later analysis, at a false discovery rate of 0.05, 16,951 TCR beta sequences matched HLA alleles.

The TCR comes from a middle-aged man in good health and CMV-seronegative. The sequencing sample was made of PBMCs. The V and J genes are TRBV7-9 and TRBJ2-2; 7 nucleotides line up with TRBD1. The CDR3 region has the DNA TGTGCCAGCAGCTTGAAACAGGGGTTGACTAACACCGGGGAGCTGTTTTTT. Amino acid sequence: CASSLKQGLTNTGELFF.